These 17 T cell receptor beta chains were all obtained from the same sample, sequenced in a study of long-term antiretroviral therapy in people with HIV. Assay version v3.0 of immunoSEQ was used, and it was run at survey level. This table comes from immunoSEQ multiplex PCR, and its TCRdb copy is limited to in-frame clones, with some not included. This table has 22,000 or so clones, 60% to 85% appearing once. Sequencing used unsorted PBMCs, obtained 2.9 years after starting antiretroviral therapy. The receptor source for this set is a woman in her twenties or thirties with HIV.

The count of this clone is one. The chain combines TRBV5-1 with TRBJ2-7, with TRBD2 as a possible D gene (6 bases). This CDR3 is 13 amino acids long. V was pared by 8 bases and J by 2 bases, with 14 bases between. Germline values: CDR1 SGHRS, CDR2 YFSETQ. The DNA of the CDR3 is TGCGCCAGATTAATACGACTAGCCTACGAGCAGTACGTC. Residues: CARLIRLAYEQYV.

Only a few counts were recorded for this clone. This chain uses TRBV5-1 with TRBJ2-2; no firm D call. The CDR3 sequence is 17 residues long. With 4 bases removed from V and 0 bases from J, the gap between germline ends came to 16 bases. Germline lookup yields CDR1 SGHRS and CDR2 YFSETQ. The CDR3 DNA reads as TGCGCCAGCAGCGTAACAGTACCCTCTACGAACACCGGGGAGCTGTTTTTT. Translated: CASSVTVPSTNTGELFF.

The V gene is TRBV11-3, the J gene TRBJ2-5; 7 nucleotides align to TRBD2. CDR3 length equals 16 residues. Looked up from germline, CDR1 is SGHNT and CDR2 is YENEEA. The V gene end was trimmed by 0 bases and the J gene end by 0 bases; junction bases not matched to a gene: 4. CDR3 residues: CASSLDGGGYQETQYF. The CDR3 nucleotides are TGTGCCAGCAGCTTAGATGGGGGGGGGTACCAAGAGACCCAGTACTTC. The variable domain in full, completed from reference TRBV11-3 and TRBJ2-5, reads EAGVVQSPRYKIIEKKQPVAFWCNPISGHNTLYWYLQNLGQGPELLIRYENEEAVDDSQLPKDRFSAERLKGVDSTLKIQPAELGDSAVYLCASSLDGGGYQETQYFGPGTRLLVL.

This chain uses TRBV7-8 with TRBJ1-5, with 9 bases lining up with TRBD1. The CDR3 length is 15 residues. Germline assignment: CDR1 SGHVS and CDR2 FQNEAQ. V lost 5 bases, J lost 11 bases, and 13 bases stayed unmatched. As DNA, the CDR3 is TGTGCCAGCAGCACCGTAGGGACAGGGATCATGGCCCAGCATTTT. This sequence encodes CASSTVGTGIMAQHF.

The chain is built from TRBV7-6 and TRBJ1-2, with 7 nucleotides matching TRBD1. Per germline, CDR1 SGHVS and CDR2 FNYEAQ. The V and J ends lost 4 bases and 2 bases, in that order; junction bases with no gene match: 4. This CDR3 has 14 residues. The CDR3, as DNA: TGTGCCAGCAGCTCCCGGACAGGCAACTATGGCTACACCTTC. This sequence encodes CASSSRTGNYGYTF.

The rearrangement uses TRBV5-6 and TRBJ2-1; D is unresolved. Trimming cost V 0 bases and J 9 bases, with 7 bases left between them. Germline CDR1 is SGHDT and CDR2 is YYEEEE. The CDR3 extends over 12 amino acids. The CDR3 sequence: CASSLGEFEQFF. CDR3 sequence (DNA): TGTGCCAGCAGCTTGGGCGAGTTTGAGCAGTTCTTC.

V is TRBV2 and J is TRBJ1-3; D is undetermined. The CDR3 covers 16 residues. Germline V lookup: CDR1 SNHLY, CDR2 FYNNEI. V lost 4 bases, J lost 2 bases, and 15 bases lay in between. In nucleotides, the CDR3 is TGTGCCAGCAGTGCCAGTAGATCAACTACTGGAAACACCATATATTTT. This sequence encodes CASSASRSTTGNTIYF.

The chain links TRBV10-3 to TRBJ2-2, with D possibly TRBD1 on 6 matching bases. Germline CDR1 reads ENHRY; CDR2 reads SYGVKD. This CDR3 comprises 13 residues. V was shortened by 5 bases and J by 8 bases, with 12 bases between the two germline ends. In DNA, the CDR3 is TGTGCCATCAGTACCCAGGGGACAGGGGAGCTGTTTTTT. Amino acids: CAISTQGTGELFF.

Comments on this clone: A junction boundary mismatches the germline segment, possibly from a read error. The chain recombines TRBV5-3 with TRBJ2-7, with 7 bases fitting TRBD2. TRBV5-3 is treated as an ORF (open reading frame) with a function not yet certain. This CDR3 comprises 13 residues. CDR3 sequence: CASSFGGSNEQYF. The CDR3 DNA reads TGTGCCAGCAGCTTCGGGGGGAGTAACGAGCAGTACTTC.

The rearrangement uses TRBV19 and TRBJ2-7, with 8 bases that match TRBD1. This CDR3 comprises 11 residues. Per the germline V gene, CDR1 is LNHDA and CDR2 is SQIVND (reference sequence). V dropped 8 bases and J dropped 3; count of bases not matched to a gene: 0. CDR3 region: CASGQGYEQYF. The CDR3 DNA follows: TGTGCCAGTGGACAGGGCTACGAGCAGTACTTC. The whole variable domain, remainder taken from reference TRBV19 and TRBJ2-7, is DGGITQSPKYLFRKEGQNVTLSCEQNLNHDAMYWYRQDPGQGLRLIYYSQIVNDFQKGDIAEGYSVSREKKESFPLTVTSAQKNPTAFYLCASGQGYEQYFGPGTRLTVT.

The V gene is TRBV5-6, the J gene TRBJ1-1; D gene uncertain. The V end lost 4 bases, the J end lost 1 base, and 11 bases lay between the germline ends. The germline gives CDR1 SGHDT, CDR2 YYEEEE. CDR3 length equals 14 residues. The DNA of the CDR3 is TGTGCCAGCAGCGATGGATTTCCGAACACTGAAGCTTTCTTT. As protein: CASSDGFPNTEAFF.

V and J are TRBV10-3 and TRBJ2-3; TRBD2 agrees at 8 bases. This CDR3 is built from 17 residues. After removal of 2 bases from V and 0 bases from J, the junction contained 7 bases not matched to a gene. The V gene's germline CDR1 is ENHRY and CDR2 SYGVKD. This CDR3 reads CAISETSGDSSTDTQYF. The CDR3 region has the DNA TGTGCCATCAGTGAGACTAGCGGAGACAGTAGCACAGATACGCAGTATTTT.

The sample holds a few counts of this clone. The chain couples TRBV11-2 to TRBJ1-1; TRBD1 is a possible D gene (5 bases). This CDR3 is built from 11 residues. Germline assignment: CDR1 SGHAT and CDR2 FQNNGV. V was trimmed by 4 bases and J by 11 bases, leaving 11 bases between them. Here the CDR3 DNA reads TGTGCCAGCAGCTCCGGGGCTGCGGCTTTCTTT. It yields the protein CASSSGAAAFF.

This sequence joins TRBV19 and TRBJ2-3; the D is unclear. This CDR3 contains 18 residues. Germline CDR1 and CDR2: LNHDA and SQIVND (reference sequence). The germline V and J ends were trimmed by 2 bases and 0 bases, with 18 bases remaining between them. CDR3 sequence (DNA): TGTGCCAGTAGTATAAAGAATATCTTCTACTCTAGCACAGATACGCAGTATTTT. It codes for CASSIKNIFYSSTDTQYF.

This clone has just one count. This chain connects TRBV5-1 to TRBJ2-2; D is unresolved. V lost 2 bases and J lost 3, with 11 bases in between. The CDR3 runs to 15 residues. Germline V gives CDR1 SGHRS, CDR2 YFSETQ. The CDR3 DNA reads TGCGCCAGCAGCTTCGGCGTATCGGACACCGGGGAGCTGTTTTTT. It yields the protein CASSFGVSDTGELFF.

The chain links TRBV6-5 to TRBJ2-7; D is possibly TRBD1 (5 bases). The CDR3 has 14 residues. The germline V gene encodes CDR1 MNHEY and CDR2 SVGAGI. With 7 bases removed from V and 6 bases from J, the gap between germline ends came to 19 bases. As DNA, the CDR3 is TGTGCCAGCACCCAAGGAAGGGGATCGGGCGAGCAGTACTTC. Its translation is CASTQGRGSGEQYF.

This clone was found once. V usage is TRBV10-1 and J usage is TRBJ2-1; TRBD1 is a possible D gene (5 bases). CDR1 is WNHNN and CDR2 is SYGVQD in the germline V gene (reference sequence). This CDR3 has 16 amino acids. V was shortened by 0 bases and J by 6 bases, with 15 bases between the two germline ends. The CDR3 DNA reads TGCGCCAGCAGTGAGTCGAAGGGGCTGAGTGTCAATGAGCAGTTCTTC. It specifies CASSESKGLSVNEQFF.